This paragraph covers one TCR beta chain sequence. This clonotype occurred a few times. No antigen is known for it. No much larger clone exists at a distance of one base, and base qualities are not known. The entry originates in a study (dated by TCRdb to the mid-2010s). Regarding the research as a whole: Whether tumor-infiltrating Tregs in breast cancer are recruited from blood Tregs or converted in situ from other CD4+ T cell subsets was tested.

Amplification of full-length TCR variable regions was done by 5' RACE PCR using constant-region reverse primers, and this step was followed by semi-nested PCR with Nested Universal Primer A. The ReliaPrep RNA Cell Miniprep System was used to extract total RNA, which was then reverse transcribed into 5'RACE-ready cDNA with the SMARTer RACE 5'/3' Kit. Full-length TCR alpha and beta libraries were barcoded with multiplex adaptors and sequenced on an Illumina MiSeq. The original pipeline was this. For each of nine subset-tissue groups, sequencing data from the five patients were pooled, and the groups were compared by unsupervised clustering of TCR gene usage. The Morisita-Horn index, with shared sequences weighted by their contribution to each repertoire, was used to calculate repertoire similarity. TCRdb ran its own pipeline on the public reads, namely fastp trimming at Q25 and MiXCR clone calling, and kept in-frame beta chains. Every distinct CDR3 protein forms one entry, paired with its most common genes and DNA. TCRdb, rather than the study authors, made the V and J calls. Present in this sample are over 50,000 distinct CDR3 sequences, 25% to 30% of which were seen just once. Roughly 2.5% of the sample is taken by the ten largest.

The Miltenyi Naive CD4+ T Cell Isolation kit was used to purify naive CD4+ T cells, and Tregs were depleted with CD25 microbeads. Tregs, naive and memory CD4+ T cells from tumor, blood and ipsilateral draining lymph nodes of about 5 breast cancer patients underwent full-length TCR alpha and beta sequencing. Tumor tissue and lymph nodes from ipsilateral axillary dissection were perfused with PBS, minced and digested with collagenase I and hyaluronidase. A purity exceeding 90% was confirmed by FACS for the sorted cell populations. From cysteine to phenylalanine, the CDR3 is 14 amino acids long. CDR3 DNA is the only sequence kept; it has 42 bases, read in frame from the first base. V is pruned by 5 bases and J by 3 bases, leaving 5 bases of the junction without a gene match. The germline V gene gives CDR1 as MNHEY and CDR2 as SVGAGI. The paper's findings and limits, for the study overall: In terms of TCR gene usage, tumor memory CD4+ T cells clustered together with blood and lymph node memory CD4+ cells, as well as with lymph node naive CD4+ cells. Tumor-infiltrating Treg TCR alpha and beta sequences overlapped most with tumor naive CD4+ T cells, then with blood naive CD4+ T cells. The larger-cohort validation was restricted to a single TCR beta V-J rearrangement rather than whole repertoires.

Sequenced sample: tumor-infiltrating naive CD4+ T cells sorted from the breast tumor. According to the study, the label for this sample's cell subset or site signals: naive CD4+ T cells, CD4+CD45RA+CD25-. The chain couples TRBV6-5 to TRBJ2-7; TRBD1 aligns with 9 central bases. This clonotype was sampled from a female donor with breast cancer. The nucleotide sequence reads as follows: TGTGCCAGCAGTCACGGGACAGGGAACTACGAGCAGTACTTC. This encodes CASSHGTGNYEQYF.